These T cell receptor beta chains were read from a single sample in a study of response to subunit inactivated influenza vaccine. From the RT-PCR reads, TCRdb called clonotypes with MiXCR, one entry per CDR3 protein. The repertoire holds 560,000 or so distinct CDR3 sequences, with 7.6% as singletons. Material: PBMCs from blood, obtained less than 30 months after vaccination. These receptors originate from a man between 50 and 69 years old who received an inactivated influenza vaccine. The CDR3 runs from the conserved cysteine through the conserved F or W. Fields, in order: J gene, D gene, CDR3 length, V gene, clone size, CDR3 DNA, CDR3 protein. A D gene is named only where the DNA matches it firmly. Expanded clones are given a class, and other clones once, few, many or no size at all.

j_call: TRBJ2-2
d_call: -
cdr3_length: 16
v_call: TRBV5-5
clone_size: -
cdr3_nt: TGTGCCAGCAGCTTTTATGGGGTGGGGAACACCGGGGAGCTGTTTTTT
cdr3_aa: CASSFYGVGNTGELFF

j_call: TRBJ2-1
d_call: TRBD2
cdr3_length: 15
v_call: TRBV5-6
clone_size: many
cdr3_nt: TGTGCCAGCAGCTTACCGGGACTAGCGACCCTTGAGCAGTTCTTC
cdr3_aa: CASSLPGLATLEQFF

j_call: TRBJ2-1
d_call: TRBD2
cdr3_length: 13
v_call: TRBV18
clone_size: few
cdr3_nt: TGTGCCAGCTCACAGAACCGGGAGGGCCTGTCATTCTTC
cdr3_aa: CASSQNREGLSFF

j_call: TRBJ2-7
d_call: -
cdr3_length: 13
v_call: TRBV2
clone_size: few
cdr3_nt: TGTGCCAGCAGTGGGGTGAACTCCTACGAGCAGTACTTC
cdr3_aa: CASSGVNSYEQYF

j_call: TRBJ2-7
d_call: TRBD1
cdr3_length: 17
v_call: TRBV3-1
clone_size: many
cdr3_nt: TGTGCCAGCAGCCAAACAGGGGGTTCATATACCACTTACGAGCAGTACTTC
cdr3_aa: CASSQTGGSYTTYEQYF

j_call: TRBJ2-1
d_call: -
cdr3_length: 14
v_call: TRBV29-1
clone_size: few
cdr3_nt: TGCAGCGTTGAGGCAGGTAGCTCCTACAATGAGCAGTTCTTC
cdr3_aa: CSVEAGSSYNEQFF

j_call: TRBJ2-7
d_call: TRBD2
cdr3_length: 17
v_call: TRBV20-1
clone_size: few
cdr3_nt: TGCAGTGCTAGAACTACAGTGACCTTAGCGGGAGGCTACGAGCAGTACTTC
cdr3_aa: CSARTTVTLAGGYEQYF

j_call: TRBJ2-6
d_call: -
cdr3_length: 14
v_call: TRBV30
clone_size: few
cdr3_nt: TGTGCCTGGAGCACAGGGTCTGGGGCCAACGTCCTGACTTTC
cdr3_aa: CAWSTGSGANVLTF

j_call: TRBJ2-3
d_call: TRBD1
cdr3_length: 16
v_call: TRBV5-6
clone_size: few
cdr3_nt: TGTGCCAGCAGCTTCCTGGACAGGGGTGAAGTATATACGCAGTATTTT
cdr3_aa: CASSFLDRGEVYTQYF

j_call: TRBJ2-5
d_call: TRBD2
cdr3_length: 17
v_call: TRBV10-3
clone_size: once
cdr3_nt: TGTGCCATCAGTGACCCTGGACTAGCGGGGAACCAAGAGACCCAGTACTTC
cdr3_aa: CAISDPGLAGNQETQYF

j_call: TRBJ2-7
d_call: -
cdr3_length: 14
v_call: TRBV24-1
clone_size: -
cdr3_nt: TGTGCCACCAGTGATTCCGGACATAGCTACGAGCAGTACTTC
cdr3_aa: CATSDSGHSYEQYF

j_call: TRBJ2-7
d_call: -
cdr3_length: 14
v_call: TRBV20-1
clone_size: once
cdr3_nt: TGCAGTGCCGACCTCGGCGGTACATCCCACGAGCAGTACTTC
cdr3_aa: CSADLGGTSHEQYF